The 15 T cell receptor beta chains given below trace back to one sample, sequenced in a study of T cells in Graves' hyperthyroidism and ophthalmopathy. Template material for amplifying TCR beta CDR3 regions consisted of RNA transcripts. The HTBI primer set drove a first-round RT-PCR of the TCR CDR3. TCRdb reanalysed the multiplex PCR reads using MiXCR and keeps one entry per CDR3 protein. The repertoire holds about 400,000 distinct CDR3 sequences, with roughly 15% as singletons. Material for sequencing was blood. All receptors derive from a woman younger than 45 with Graves' ophthalmopathy.

Remarks on this clonotype: This clone may be a read error of a much larger clone one base away. The rearrangement links TRBV19 to TRBJ2-5, with 8 nucleotides matching TRBD2. The CDR3 consists of 14 residues. CDR1 is LNHDA and CDR2 is SQIVND in the germline V gene (reference sequence). The CDR3 loop reads CSSSGSGMQETQYF. The CDR3 DNA follows: TGTTCCAGTAGTGGTAGCGGGATGCAAGAGACCCAGTACTTC.

The CDR3 sequence is CASSDLPAGGPNEQFF. CDR3 DNA: TGTGCCAGTAGTGACCTCCCGGCGGGGGGGCCCAATGAGCAGTTCTTC. The chain combines TRBV19 with TRBJ2-1; 9 bases are a match to TRBD2. The CDR3 extends over 16 amino acids. Germline CDR1 LNHDA, CDR2 SQIVND (reference sequence). V was clipped by 5 bases and J by 6 bases; unmatched bases: 11.

This clonotype was seen at least ten times. The rearrangement links TRBV5-6 to TRBJ1-1, with D perhaps matching TRBD1 (5 bases). With 1 base removed from V and 0 bases from J, the gap between germline ends came to 22 bases. Germline loops: CDR1 SGHDT, CDR2 YYEEEE. The CDR3 sequence is 19 residues long. CDR3 protein: CASSLLGLGQGGMNTEAFF. In DNA form, the CDR3 reads TGTGCCAGCAGCTTGTTGGGGTTGGGTCAGGGAGGTATGAACACTGAAGCTTTCTTT. Filled out from reference TRBV5-6 and TRBJ1-1, the complete variable domain reads DAGVTQSPTHLIKTRGQQVTLRCSPKSGHDTVSWYQQALGQGPQFIFQYYEEEERQRGNFPDRFSGHQFPNYSSELNVNALLLGDSALYLCASSLLGLGQGGMNTEAFFGQGTRLTVV.

This chain links TRBV6-1 with TRBJ2-6; weak D call: TRBD1 (6 bases). The CDR3 extends over 17 amino acids. V was trimmed by 1 base and J by 0 bases, leaving 10 bases between them. The germline gives CDR1 MNHNS, CDR2 SASEGT. This CDR3 is CASSEGVGGSGANVLTF. The CDR3 coding sequence is TGTGCCAGCAGTGAAGGGGTAGGGGGCTCTGGGGCCAACGTCCTGACTTTC.

In its sample, this clonotype was seen many times. The rearrangement joins TRBV20-1 to TRBJ2-7; D is perhaps TRBD1 (5 bases). The CDR3 runs to 11 residues. Germline loops: CDR1 DFQATT, CDR2 SNEGSKA (reference sequence). The V gene lost 3 bases and the J gene lost 9 bases, with 12 bases spanning the gap. This CDR3 is CSARLGLLQYF. CDR3 DNA: TGCAGTGCTAGGTTGGGGCTCCTGCAGTACTTC.

In its sample, this clonotype was seen many times. The V gene is TRBV7-8, the J gene TRBJ1-4; D gene unclear. The CDR3 consists of 15 residues. V dropped 5 bases and J dropped 7 bases, with 17 bases sitting between them. CDR1 and CDR2 from the germline V gene are SGHVS and FQNEAQ. The CDR3 loop is CASSPINRGGEKLFF. CDR3 nucleotides: TGTGCCAGCAGCCCCATAAACCGGGGAGGTGAAAAACTGTTTTTT.

This clonotype was found a few times. The chain combines TRBV6-1 with TRBJ1-6; D might be TRBD1 (6 bases). Trimming cost V 3 bases and J 8 bases, with 14 bases left between them. Germline V gene data show CDR1 as MNHNS and CDR2 as SASEGT. The CDR3 totals 15 residues. The CDR3 is CASSEVRGSHSPLHF. DNA for the CDR3: TGTGCCAGCAGTGAGGTTAGGGGGAGTCATTCACCCCTCCACTTT.

This clonotype has a count of ten or more. The V call is TRBV3-1, the J call TRBJ2-7; 11 bases line up with TRBD1. J was trimmed by 2 bases and V by 0 bases; bases with no gene match: 6. Germline V gives CDR1 LGHDT, CDR2 YNNKEL (reference sequence). The CDR3 consists of 17 residues. Written as DNA, the CDR3 is TGTGCCAGCAGCCAAGAACCCCCGGGACAGGGGGCCTACGAGCAGTACTTC. Amino acid sequence: CASSQEPPGQGAYEQYF.

This clonotype was found many times. This chain joins TRBV9 and TRBJ2-3; D assignment may be TRBD1 or TRBD2 (5 bases each). V was trimmed by 0 bases and J by 5 bases, leaving 25 bases between them. CDR3 length equals 19 residues. From germline, CDR1 is SGDLS and CDR2 YYNGEE. The CDR3 DNA reads TGTGCCAGCAGCGTAGATTTCGGGACCACCTCCCCCTCCAGAGATACGCAGTATTTT. Translation: CASSVDFGTTSPSRDTQYF.

This clonotype was observed a handful of times. A much larger clone differs from this one at a single base, so this may be a read error. The chain uses TRBV6-2 or TRBV6-3 and TRBJ2-3, with TRBD1 identical over 7 bases. CDR3 length: 16 residues. V gave up 7 bases and J gave up 2 bases; unmatched junction bases: 12. The V gene's germline CDR1 is MNHEY and CDR2 SVGEGT. The CDR3 region has the DNA TGTGCCAGCATTCCATACGGGACAGAGGACACAGATACGCAGTATTTT. This encodes CASIPYGTEDTDTQYF.

This clonotype has at least ten counts. This CDR3 is CASRQIGTESTDTQYF. The CDR3 region has the DNA TGTGCCAGCAGACAGATTGGGACAGAAAGCACAGATACGCAGTATTTT. The chain couples TRBV2 to TRBJ2-3, with 7 bases lining up with TRBD1. CDR1 and CDR2 from the germline V gene are SNHLY and FYNNEI. The V segment lost 6 bases and the J segment 0 bases; nucleotides outside the gene matches: 9. The CDR3 covers 16 residues.

The table lists this clonotype with many counts. V and J are TRBV11-3 and TRBJ1-2; tentatively, D is TRBD1 (6 bases). Between the trimmed V and J ends, which lost 5 bases and 8 bases, there was a span of 18 bases. CDR3 size: 14 residues. Germline lookup yields CDR1 SGHNT and CDR2 YENEEA. CDR3 region: CASSLSQGKVGYTF. The DNA for the CDR3 is TGTGCCAGCAGCCTATCTCAGGGGAAGGTGGGCTACACCTTC.

Ten or more counts support this clonotype. The gene calls are TRBV6-1 and TRBJ1-2, with D perhaps TRBD1 (5 bases). Between the trimmed V and J ends, which lost 6 bases and 7 bases, there was a span of 15 bases. Germline lookup yields CDR1 MNHNS and CDR2 SASEGT. The CDR3 is 13 amino acids. CDR3 in DNA: TGTGCCAGCAGCCGGGGCGCAACACGTGGCTACACCTTC. Amino acid sequence: CASSRGATRGYTF.

This clonotype has a count of ten or more. This chain uses TRBV5-5 with TRBJ1-1; TRBD1 is a possible D gene (6 bases). Germline CDR1 is SGHKS and CDR2 is YYEKEE (reference sequence). The CDR3 loop spans 15 amino acids. The V and J ends lost 0 bases and 6 bases respectively, with 15 bases between them. CDR3 residues: CASSLAQGRRAEAFF. The CDR3 nucleotides are TGTGCCAGCAGCTTGGCCCAGGGGCGCCGGGCTGAAGCTTTCTTT.

This clonotype was found many times. The chain links TRBV28 to TRBJ2-1; 8 bases agree with TRBD1. CDR3 length: 14 amino acids. The junction had 7 bases not matched to a gene; V was cut back by 7 bases and J by 5 bases. Germline CDR1 is MDHEN and CDR2 is SYDVKM. CDR3 sequence: CASNLGQGNNEQFF. CDR3 nucleotides: TGTGCCAGCAACCTCGGACAGGGAAACAATGAGCAGTTCTTC.